Described below is a single TCR beta chain sequence and its context. The antigen is undetermined. The data were obtained in a study of cytomegalovirus exposure and HLA in healthy donors. Study observations and caveats: On later analysis, the bulk of CMV-associated TCR beta chains appeared to be HLA-restricted.

With 60 Vbeta and 13 Jbeta primers, the PCR was carried out. Clones were sequenced by immunoSEQ multiplex PCR, and TCRdb holds only the in-frame ones, with some missing. The data hold about 180,000 clones, with around 81% observed a single time. This CDR3 is 16 amino acids long. Germline assignment: CDR1 SGHDT and CDR2 YYEEEE. Trimming stripped 0 bases from V and 0 bases from J, with 13 bases between. The TCR sequence derives from a woman aged 18-29 years in good health and CMV-seropositive. V usage is TRBV5-6 and J usage is TRBJ2-7; maybe TRBD2 (6 bases). The sample consisted of PBMCs. The CDR3 here is CASSLARGKGSYEQYF. The CDR3, as DNA: TGTGCCAGCAGCTTGGCCCGGGGGAAAGGCTCCTACGAGCAGTACTTC.